This T cell receptor beta chain was identified during a study of cytomegalovirus exposure and HLA in healthy donors. This clone was counted only a few times. Primers for the PCR totalled 60 Vbeta and 13 Jbeta. Measured with immunoSEQ multiplex PCR; TCRdb has only the in-frame clones, and not every one. Of about 120,000 clones listed, 15% are singletons. The ends lost 4 bases at V and 2 bases at J; junction bases unmatched: 13. The CDR3 spans 17 residues. CDR1 is GTSNPN and CDR2 is SVGIG in the germline V gene (reference sequence). Sequencing was done on a sample of PBMCs. This chain connects TRBV30 to TRBJ2-2; TRBD1 matches at 7 bases. The clonotype comes from a woman in her late teens or twenties in good health and CMV-seronegative. CDR3 bases: TGTGCCTGGACGTTGACAGGGTCGACAATCAACACCGGGGAGCTGTTTTTT. Its protein product is CAWTLTGSTINTGELFF.